Detailed here is one TCR beta chain. The PCR had 60 Vbeta and 13 Jbeta primers. In the study's own analysis: In a later analysis, 80 million to 100 million unique TCR beta chains included roughly 11 million shared by two or more donors. TCRdb's copy holds only in-frame clones and misses some; the assay was immunoSEQ multiplex PCR. That table furnishes V, J and clone size, whereas the DNA furnished D and trimming. The sample records 160,000 or so clones, around 77% being singletons. The data are from a study of cytomegalovirus exposure and HLA in healthy donors. The CDR3 contains 16 residues. Trimming stripped 4 bases from V and 4 bases from J, with 17 bases between. Germline CDR1 SGHRS, CDR2 YFSETQ.

The source of this sequence is a man between 60 and 70 years old in good health and CMV-seronegative. Material: PBMCs. The rearrangement links TRBV5-1 to TRBJ2-2; a possible D gene is TRBD2 (5 bases). The CDR3 nucleotides are TGCGCCAGCAGCCAGCGCGCGGGTGGTGGCACCGGGGAGCTGTTTTTT. As protein: CASSQRAGGGTGELFF.